This TCR beta chain was documented in a study of blood T cell repertoires in COVID-19. Profiling relied on immunoSEQ multiplex PCR, and the TCRdb table lists in-frame clones only, not all of them. The sample contains some 350,000 clones, 85% to 90% of which appear only once. Sequencing input: PBMCs or T cells enriched from blood (not recorded which). The source of this sequence is a man aged 18 to 29 who had recovered from COVID-19.

CDR3 nucleotide sequence: TGTGCCAGTAGTCGCCCTTGGGGTCGACAGGCTGACGACTATGGCTACACCTTC. Translating it yields CASSRPWGRQADDYGYTF. The rearrangement joins TRBV19 to TRBJ1-2; a weak D match, TRBD1 (6 bases). CDR1 is LNHDA, CDR2 SQIVND, per germline (reference sequence). The CDR3 extends over 18 amino acids. The V and J ends lost 5 bases and 3 bases respectively, with 25 bases between them.